Listed here is a single T cell receptor (beta chain). What it binds is not known. This entry comes from a study of STAT3 mutations in large granular lymphocyte leukemia. The V and J ends lost 11 bases and 7 bases respectively, with 21 bases between them. This CDR3 has 14 residues. Germline loops: CDR1 LNHDA, CDR2 SQIVND (reference sequence). Libraries were prepared by immunoSEQ multiplex PCR; TCRdb keeps only in-frame clonotypes and omits some of them. There are some 15,000 clones in the sample; roughly 80% occur only once, and around 50% lies in the top ten. Study observations and caveats: Every T-LGLL patient had at least one immunodominant TCRbeta clonotype.

This sequence originates from a man aged 60 to 75 with T-cell large granular lymphocyte leukemia. Some clones in this sample may be carry-over from other donors' samples. The chain employs TRBV19 and TRBJ1-5, with D possibly TRBD1 on 6 matching bases. Sequencing was carried out using peripheral blood mononuclear cells. In nucleotides, the CDR3 is TGTGCCGGGGGCCCTCAGGGCGGTAACCAGCCCCAGCATTTT. This sequence encodes CAGGPQGGNQPQHF.